The 7 T cell receptor beta chains reported below all come from one sample, sequenced in a study of OX40 agonist ivuxolimab in advanced cancers. Produced via immunoSEQ multiplex PCR; TCRdb's table is partial and in-frame only. The sample lists 80,000 to 100,000 clones, 70% to 90% occurring once. Specimen: CD4+ or CD8+ T cells sorted from blood, collected in a trial of the OX40 agonist ivuxolimab. These TCRs come from an adult with an advanced solid tumor such as melanoma, head and neck, liver or kidney cancer.

The chain joins TRBV18 to TRBJ1-1; D unresolved. The germline V gene has CDR1 KGHSH and CDR2 LQKENI. V was cut by 3 bases and J by 1 base, with 9 bases left in between. The CDR3 is 14 amino acids. The CDR3 region is CASSPSPWNTEAFF. The CDR3 DNA reads as TGTGCCAGCTCACCGTCTCCCTGGAACACTGAAGCTTTCTTT.

CDR3 protein: CSAGETQYF. CDR3 DNA: TGCAGTGCTGGGGAGACCCAGTACTTC. V usage is TRBV20-1 and J usage is TRBJ2-5; no firm D call. This CDR3 has 9 residues. V was clipped by 5 bases and J by 5 bases, with 3 bases between them. The V gene's germline CDR1 is DFQATT and CDR2 SNEGSKA (reference sequence).

This clone was seen once. V usage is TRBV6-5 and J usage is TRBJ1-4; perhaps TRBD1 as D (5 bases). The length of the CDR3 is 15 residues. Trimming removed 5 bases from V and 4 bases from J, with 14 bases in between. Looked up from germline, CDR1 is MNHEY and CDR2 is SVGAGI. The CDR3 spells CASSPQGGFNEKLFF. Here the CDR3 DNA reads TGTGCCAGCAGTCCCCAGGGTGGGTTTAATGAAAAACTGTTTTTT.

The gene calls are TRBV29-1 and TRBJ2-4, with no clear D. Germline CDR1 SQVTM, CDR2 ANQGSEA. This CDR3 comprises 13 residues. V shed 7 bases and J shed 0 bases, with 10 bases lying between them. CDR3 DNA sequence: TGCAGCGCTAGACCCGTAGCCAAAAACATTCAGTACTTC. Amino acids: CSARPVAKNIQYF.

This chain links TRBV9 with TRBJ2-1; TRBD2 matches 9 bases. The CDR3 loop spans 15 amino acids. The J segment lost 5 bases and the V segment lost 2 bases, leaving 5 bases of the junction unmatched. Germline V gene sequence: CDR1 SGDLS, CDR2 YYNGEE. The CDR3 DNA is TGTGCCAGCAGCGTTAGGACTAGCGCCAACAATGAGCAGTTCTTC. Its protein is CASSVRTSANNEQFF. Together with reference TRBV9 and TRBJ2-1, the CDR3 gives the full variable domain: DSGVTQTPKHLITATGQRVTLRCSPRSGDLSVYWYQQSLDQGLQFLIQYYNGEERAKGNILERFSAQQFPDLHSELNLSSLELGDSALYFCASSVRTSANNEQFFGPGTRLTVL.

The chain recombines TRBV7-9 with TRBJ2-1; D is unclear. V shed 5 bases and J shed 8 bases, with 7 bases lying between them. The CDR3 sequence is 11 residues long. Germline V gives CDR1 SEHNR, CDR2 FQNEAQ (reference sequence). Written as DNA, the CDR3 is TGTGCCAGCAGCCGAGCTGATGAGCAGTTCTTC. It translates to CASSRADEQFF.

J is TRBJ1-3 and V is TRBV4-1; TRBD1 agrees at 7 bases. The CDR3 length is 18 residues. The germline V gene encodes CDR1 MGHRA and CDR2 YSYEKL. The junction had 9 bases not matched to a gene; V was cut back by 0 bases and J by 1 base. In DNA, the CDR3 is TGCGCCAGCAGCCAAGACCCTCCAGGGGGAATATCTGGAAACACCATATATTTT. It translates to CASSQDPPGGISGNTIYF.